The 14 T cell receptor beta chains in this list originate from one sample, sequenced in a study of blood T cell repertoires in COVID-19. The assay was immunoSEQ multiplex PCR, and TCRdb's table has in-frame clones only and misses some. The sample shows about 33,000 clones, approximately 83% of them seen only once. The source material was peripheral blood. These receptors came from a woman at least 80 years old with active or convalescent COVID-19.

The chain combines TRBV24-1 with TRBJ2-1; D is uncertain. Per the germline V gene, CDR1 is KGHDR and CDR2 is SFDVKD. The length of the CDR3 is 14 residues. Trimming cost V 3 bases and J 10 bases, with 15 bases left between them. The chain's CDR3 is CATSDTLSSREQFF. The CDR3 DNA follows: TGTGCCACCAGTGATACCCTCTCCTCACGGGAGCAGTTCTTC.

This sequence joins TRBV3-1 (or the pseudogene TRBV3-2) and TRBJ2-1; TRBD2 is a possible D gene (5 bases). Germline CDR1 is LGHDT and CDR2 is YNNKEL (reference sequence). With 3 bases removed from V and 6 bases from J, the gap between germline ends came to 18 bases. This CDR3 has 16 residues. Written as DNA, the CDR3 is TGTGCCAGCAGCCAGAATTCGGGGTACCCGGGCAATGAGCAGTTCTTC. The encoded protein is CASSQNSGYPGNEQFF.

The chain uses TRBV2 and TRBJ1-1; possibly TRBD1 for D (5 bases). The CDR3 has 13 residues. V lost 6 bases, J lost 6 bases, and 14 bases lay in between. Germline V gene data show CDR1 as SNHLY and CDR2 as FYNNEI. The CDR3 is CASRDAGYSEAFF. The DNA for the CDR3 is TGTGCCAGCAGGGACGCAGGGTATTCTGAAGCTTTCTTT.

The CDR3, as DNA: TGTGCCAGCAGCCAAGTGAGGGGGCCTAGCACAGATACGCAGTATTTT. Translated: CASSQVRGPSTDTQYF. V usage is TRBV3-1 (or the pseudogene TRBV3-2) and J usage is TRBJ2-3; 7 nucleotides line up with TRBD1. This CDR3 has 16 residues. Germline trimming cut 1 base from V and 0 bases from J; bases unmatched to any gene: 4. The germline CDR1 and CDR2 sequences are LGHDT and YNNKEL (reference sequence).

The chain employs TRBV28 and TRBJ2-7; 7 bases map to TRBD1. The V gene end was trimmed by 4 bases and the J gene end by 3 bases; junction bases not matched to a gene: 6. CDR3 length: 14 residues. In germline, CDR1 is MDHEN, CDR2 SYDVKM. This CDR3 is CASSSWGQNYEQYF. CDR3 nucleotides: TGTGCCAGCAGTTCATGGGGACAGAACTACGAGCAGTACTTC.

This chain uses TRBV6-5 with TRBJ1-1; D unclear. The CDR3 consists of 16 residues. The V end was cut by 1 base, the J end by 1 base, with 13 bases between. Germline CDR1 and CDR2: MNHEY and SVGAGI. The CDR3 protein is CASSYWGVVGNTEAFF. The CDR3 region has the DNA TGTGCCAGCAGTTACTGGGGAGTGGTGGGGAACACTGAAGCTTTCTTT.

As DNA, the CDR3 is TGTGCCAGCAGCCGGGATTCATCCGGGGAGCTGTTTTTT. Its translation: CASSRDSSGELFF. The chain combines TRBV5-4 with TRBJ2-2, with a weak D call TRBD2 (5 bases). Per the germline V gene, CDR1 is SGHNT and CDR2 is YYREEE (reference sequence). V was clipped by 4 bases and J by 6 bases, with 10 bases between them. The CDR3 runs to 13 residues.

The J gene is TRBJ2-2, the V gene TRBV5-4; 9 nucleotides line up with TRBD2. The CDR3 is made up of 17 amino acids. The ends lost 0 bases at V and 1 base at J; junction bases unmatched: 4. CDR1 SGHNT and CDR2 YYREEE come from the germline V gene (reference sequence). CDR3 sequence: CASSLVRTSENTGELFF. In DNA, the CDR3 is TGTGCCAGCAGCTTGGTTCGGACTAGCGAGAACACCGGGGAGCTGTTTTTT.

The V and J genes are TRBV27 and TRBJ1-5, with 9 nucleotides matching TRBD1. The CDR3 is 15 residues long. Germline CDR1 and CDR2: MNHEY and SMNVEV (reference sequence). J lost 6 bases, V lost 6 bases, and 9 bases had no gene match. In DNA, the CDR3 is TGTGCCAGCAGGCCCACAGGGGGCATGGGTCAGCCCCAGCATTTT. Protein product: CASRPTGGMGQPQHF.

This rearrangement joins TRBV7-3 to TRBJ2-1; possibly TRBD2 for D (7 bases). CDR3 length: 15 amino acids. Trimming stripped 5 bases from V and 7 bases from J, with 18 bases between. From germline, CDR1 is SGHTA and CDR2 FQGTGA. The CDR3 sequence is CASSPVGGAWNEQFF. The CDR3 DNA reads TGTGCCAGCAGCCCGGTGGGGGGGGCCTGGAATGAGCAGTTCTTC.

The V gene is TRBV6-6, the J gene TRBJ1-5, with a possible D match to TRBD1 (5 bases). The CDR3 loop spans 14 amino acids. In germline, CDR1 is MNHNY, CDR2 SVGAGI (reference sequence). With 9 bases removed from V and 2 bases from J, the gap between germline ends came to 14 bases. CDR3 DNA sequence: TGTGCCAGTGAACTAGGAGGGGGCAATCAGCCCCAGCATTTT. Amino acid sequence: CASELGGGNQPQHF.

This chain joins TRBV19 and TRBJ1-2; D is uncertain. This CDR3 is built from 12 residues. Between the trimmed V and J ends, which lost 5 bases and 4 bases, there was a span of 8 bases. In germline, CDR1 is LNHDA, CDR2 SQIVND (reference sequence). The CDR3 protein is CASSPSVYGYTF. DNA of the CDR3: TGTGCCAGTAGTCCCTCGGTCTATGGCTACACCTTC.

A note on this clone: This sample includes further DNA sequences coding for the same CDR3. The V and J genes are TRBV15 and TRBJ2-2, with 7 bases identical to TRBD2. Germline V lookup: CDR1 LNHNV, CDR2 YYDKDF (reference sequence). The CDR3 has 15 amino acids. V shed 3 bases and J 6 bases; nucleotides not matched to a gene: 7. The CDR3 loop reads CATSRGGSGSGELFF. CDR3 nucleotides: TGTGCCACCAGCAGGGGGGGGTCGGGATCCGGGGAGCTGTTTTTT.

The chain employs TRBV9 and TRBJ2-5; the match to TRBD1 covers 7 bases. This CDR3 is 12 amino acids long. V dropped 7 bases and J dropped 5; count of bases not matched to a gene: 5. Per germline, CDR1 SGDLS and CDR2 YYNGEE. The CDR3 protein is CASSTGKETQYF. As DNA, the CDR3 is TGTGCCAGCTCGACAGGGAAGGAGACCCAGTACTTC. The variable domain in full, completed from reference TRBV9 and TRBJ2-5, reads DSGVTQTPKHLITATGQRVTLRCSPRSGDLSVYWYQQSLDQGLQFLIQYYNGEERAKGNILERFSAQQFPDLHSELNLSSLELGDSALYFCASSTGKETQYFGPGTRLLVL.